This T cell receptor (beta chain) derives from a study of CD4 T cells in relation to SARS-CoV-2 and coronaviruses. On the study more broadly: TCR beta CDR3s were sequenced after 10-day antigen culture of PBMCs.

The unexposed donors gave CD4+ T cells in 2011-2018, prior to COVID-19. The cells were cultured for around ten days before CD4+ T cells were isolated. Assay: immunoSEQ multiplex PCR; the TCRdb copy retains only in-frame clones and omits some. The table has around 26,000 clones, 76% seen once; the top ten hold 20% to 25%. Points from the study as a whole: No donor gave both pre-pandemic and post-infection samples. About 65% of donors had memory CD4+ clonotypes crossrecognizing SARS-CoV-2 and common cold coronavirus spike.

Concerning this clone itself: Its antigen is not identified.

Per the germline V gene, CDR1 is PRHDT and CDR2 is FYEKMQ (reference sequence). This CDR3 spans 16 amino acids. The ends were cut back, 5 bases at V and 2 bases at J, with 17 bases in the middle. This rearrangement joins TRBV13 to TRBJ2-3; possibly TRBD2 for D (5 bases). The material sequenced was CD4+ T cells from PBMCs, cultured in vitro. The sequence came from a human donor in good health. As DNA, the CDR3 is TGTGCCAGCAGCCATTCTTTGAACGGGAACACAGATACGCAGTATTTT. Translating it yields CASSHSLNGNTDTQYF.